This T cell receptor (beta chain) was recovered during a study of human CD8 memory T cell subsets. It was UMI-labeled 5' RACE by which the TCR beta libraries were made. TCRdb re-called the 5' RACE reads; every CDR3 protein appears as one record, without DNA. The table counts roughly 10,000 distinct CDR3 sequences; around 18% lies in the top ten. On this clonotype: What it binds is unknown.

Overall study results and limits: Effector memory cells lacked the similarly high diversity that stem-like memory and precursor exhausted T cells had.

It was CCR7+ PD-1+ TIGIT+ early memory CD8+ T cells with exhausted-like traits that constituted TPEX cells. Enriched by negative magnetic separation, total CD8+ T cells were obtained. This CDR3 has 15 residues. Germline V lookup: CDR1 SGHDN, CDR2 FVKESK. The chain carries TRBV14 and TRBJ1-1; TCRdb gives TRBD1 as the D gene, but with no DNA this cannot be confirmed. The sample comprised CD8+ T cells from PBMCs. The TCR was taken from a human donor in good health. CDR3 sequence: CASSQVGVGNTEAFF.